A single sample gave rise to the 8 T cell receptor beta chains below, sequenced in a study of T cells and Merkel cell carcinoma outcomes. This table comes from immunoSEQ multiplex PCR, and its TCRdb copy is limited to in-frame clones, with some not included. Of roughly 400 clones in the sample, approximately 87% were seen once. Sample: tumor tissue from Merkel cell carcinoma. The receptors originated from a human donor with Merkel cell carcinoma.

This clone was observed a few times. This rearrangement joins TRBV7-2 to TRBJ2-3; TRBD1 matches at 7 bases. CDR1 is SGHTA and CDR2 is FQGNSA in the germline V gene. The CDR3 has 14 residues. J lost 8 bases, V lost 2 bases, and 7 bases had no gene match. The DNA for the CDR3 is TGTGCCAGCAGCTTAAACAGGGGCCGCGCTACGCAGTATTTT. Translated, it gives CASSLNRGRATQYF.

The chain recombines TRBV14 with TRBJ2-5; a weak D match, TRBD2 (6 bases). This CDR3 is built from 15 residues. The germline CDR1 and CDR2 sequences are SGHDN and FVKESK. The V end was cut by 0 bases, the J end by 5 bases, with 13 bases between. The CDR3 DNA follows: TGTGCCAGCAGCCAAGATCTTGGCGGGGAGGAGACCCAGTACTTC. Translation: CASSQDLGGEETQYF. Using reference TRBV14 and TRBJ2-5 for the parts outside the CDR3, the full variable domain is EAGVTQFPSHSVIEKGQTVTLRCDPISGHDNLYWYRRVMGKEIKFLLHFVKESKQDESGMPNNRFLAERTGGTYSTLKVQPAELEDSGVYFCASSQDLGGEETQYFGPGTRLLVL.

The J gene is TRBJ2-4, the V gene TRBV19; 9 positions agree with TRBD1. This CDR3 spans 14 amino acids. The J segment lost 10 bases and the V segment lost 4 bases, leaving 8 bases of the junction unmatched. CDR1 is LNHDA, CDR2 SQIVND, per germline (reference sequence). The CDR3: CASSNRDRVVIQYF. The DNA for the CDR3 is TGTGCCAGTAGTAACCGGGACAGGGTTGTGATTCAGTACTTC. Combining the CDR3 with reference TRBV19 and TRBJ2-4 gives the whole variable domain DGGITQSPKYLFRKEGQNVTLSCEQNLNHDAMYWYRQDPGQGLRLIYYSQIVNDFQKGDIAEGYSVSREKKESFPLTVTSAQKNPTAFYLCASSNRDRVVIQYFGAGTRLSVL.

This sequence joins TRBV7-2 and TRBJ1-2; TRBD1 is a possible D gene (6 bases). This CDR3 is 16 amino acids long. Trimming took off 7 bases at V and 8 bases at J, with 26 bases between the two ends. Germline assignment: CDR1 SGHTA and CDR2 FQGNSA. This chain's CDR3 is CASTKGWDTGLNGYTF. As DNA, the CDR3 is TGTGCCAGCACCAAAGGGTGGGACACAGGTCTTAACGGCTACACCTTC. Using reference TRBV7-2 and TRBJ1-2 for the parts outside the CDR3, the full variable domain is GAGVSQSPSNKVTEKGKDVELRCDPISGHTALYWYRQSLGQGLEFLIYFQGNSAPDKSGLPSDRFSAERTGGSVSTLTIQRTQQEDSAVYLCASTKGWDTGLNGYTFGSGTRLTVV.

The genes are TRBV30 and TRBJ1-1; no reliable D call. This CDR3 is built from 14 residues. The germline V gene has CDR1 GTSNPN and CDR2 SVGIG (reference sequence). V lost 1 base, J lost 1 base, and 10 bases lay in between. The CDR3 loop reads CAWSDLGTNTEAFF. Written as DNA, the CDR3 is TGTGCCTGGAGTGATTTAGGAACGAACACTGAAGCTTTCTTT.

This clone was observed once. The chain recombines TRBV7-2 with TRBJ1-2; D gene ambiguous. Germline assignment: CDR1 SGHTA and CDR2 FQGNSA. V lost 2 bases to trimming and J lost 3 bases, with 1 base between them. This CDR3 region has 11 residues. The CDR3 spells CASSLHYGYTF. Written as DNA, the CDR3 is TGTGCCAGCAGCTTACACTATGGCTACACCTTC.

This clone has just one count. A read error may account for a junction end that differs from germline. The CDR3 region is CASSHSGRLQSRANVLTF. CDR3 bases: TGTGCCAGCAGTCACTCGGGGCGTTTACAAAGTCGGGCCAACGTCCTGACTTTC. The rearrangement links TRBV6-7 to TRBJ2-6; D possibly uses TRBD1 or TRBD2 (5 bases each). TRBV6-7 is sorted into the ORF group, with uncertain function. This CDR3 is 18 amino acids long.

This chain links TRBV28 with TRBJ2-7, with 9 bases fitting TRBD2. The CDR3 contains 15 residues. The trim removed 3 bases at V and 5 bases at J, leaving 8 bases unmatched. Germline CDR1 is MDHEN and CDR2 is SYDVKM. The CDR3 nucleotides read TGTGCCAGCAGTTTGGCTAGCGGGGTACTGAACGAGCAGTACGTC. This sequence encodes CASSLASGVLNEQYV.